This TCR beta chain was captured in a study of T cells in Graves' hyperthyroidism and ophthalmopathy. TCR beta CDR3 region amplification was performed from RNA transcripts. Initially, a first-round RT-PCR of the TCR CDR3 employed the HTBI primer set. TCRdb ran MiXCR on the multiplex PCR reads and lists one entry per CDR3 protein. The sample gives over 500,000 distinct CDR3 sequences, roughly 15% of which show up once; over 11% is in the top ten. This clonotype was detected ten times or more. The sequence was collected from a woman in her thirties or forties with Graves' hyperthyroidism. Input material: blood.

The CDR3 region is CAWSVSVNTEAFF. CDR3 bases: TGTGCCTGGAGTGTATCGGTGAACACTGAAGCTTTCTTT. The chain has TRBV30 and TRBJ1-1; no clear D. Trimming removed 0 bases from V and 0 bases from J, with 5 bases in between. CDR1 and CDR2 from the germline V gene are GTSNPN and SVGIG (reference sequence). This CDR3 region has 13 residues.